The rows below give T cell receptor beta chains drawn from one sample of a study of read filtering for tumor transcriptome and immune sequencing. Each CDR3 protein gets one entry after TCRdb re-called the reads with MiXCR. Seen here are approximately 43,000 distinct CDR3 sequences, 13% observed once, and the top ten hold 30%. Sequencing was carried out using a population of CD138-negative cells sorted from bone marrow. These receptors all stem from a donor at least 40 years old with multiple myeloma. Each CDR3 is given without its conserved first and last residue. The order of the fields is V gene, CDR3 length, J gene, CDR3 protein.

V: TRBV28
length: 13
J: TRBJ1-5
CDR3: ASSSPDHSNQPQH

V: TRBV5-1
length: 14
J: TRBJ2-5
CDR3: ASSLDLDRHQETQY

V: TRBV7-2
length: 14
J: TRBJ2-1
CDR3: ASRLLAGATGGEQF

V: TRBV5-1
length: 12
J: TRBJ2-3
CDR3: ASSSDSGPDTQY

V: TRBV11-1
length: 12
J: TRBJ2-5
CDR3: ASSLGSHQETQY

V: TRBV5-1
length: 11
J: TRBJ2-1
CDR3: ASGPVPRGEQF

V: TRBV5-1
length: 11
J: TRBJ2-3
CDR3: ASRTSATDTQY

V: TRBV20-1
length: 13
J: TRBJ2-1
CDR3: SVLSRRSSYNEQF

V: TRBV24-1
length: 12
J: TRBJ1-5
CDR3: ATSDVYSNQPQH

V: TRBV29-1
length: 13
J: TRBJ1-2
CDR3: SVEPRRGHELGYT

V: TRBV2
length: 11
J: TRBJ2-5
CDR3: ASTPTGQETQY

V: TRBV6-5
length: 12
J: TRBJ2-5
CDR3: ASSYSGRTETQY

V: TRBV5-1
length: 12
J: TRBJ1-1
CDR3: ASSSGPSNTEAF

V: TRBV5-1
length: 14
J: TRBJ1-1
CDR3: ATKAMPGGSNTEAF

V: TRBV12-3/TRBV12-4
length: 12
J: TRBJ2-2
CDR3: ASRDLANTGELF

V: TRBV7-2
length: 13
J: TRBJ2-2
CDR3: ASSPDSANTGELF

V: TRBV29-1
length: 8
J: TRBJ2-1
CDR3: SVPGVEQF

V: TRBV20-1
length: 8
J: TRBJ2-1
CDR3: SADYNEQF

V: TRBV11-2
length: 13
J: TRBJ1-5
CDR3: ASSLGGDSNQPQH

V: TRBV29-1
length: 9
J: TRBJ2-5
CDR3: SVARGETQY